This T cell receptor beta chain was found in a study of blood T cells in healthy people across ages. The study, taken as a whole, reports: Possibly confounding the expanded clonotype changes was the fact that donor CMV status was unknown. Naive CD4+ cell counts and diversity both ran higher in long-lived than in aged donors.

Using a J-beta primer mix together with a sample-barcoded 5' primer, a second PCR was run for about 7 to 12 cycles. TCRdb re-called the 5' RACE reads through MiXCR, storing one row per CDR3 protein. The repertoire consists of under 1 million distinct CDR3 sequences, with 44% occurring once and the leading ten covering roughly 19%. Trimming cost V 5 bases and J 6 bases; bases outside gene matches: 5. The CDR3 spans 13 residues. This clonotype was recorded a few times. Its antigen is not known. The people who gave samples were healthy Caucasians from Russia, aged about 6 to 95. The source of this sequence is a man in his sixties in good health. The J gene is TRBJ2-7, the V gene TRBV12-3 or TRBV12-4, with 9 bases that match TRBD1. What was sequenced was blood. CDR3 loop: CASSPGTGREQYF. CDR3 bases: TGTGCCAGCAGTCCCGGGACAGGGCGCGAGCAGTACTTC.